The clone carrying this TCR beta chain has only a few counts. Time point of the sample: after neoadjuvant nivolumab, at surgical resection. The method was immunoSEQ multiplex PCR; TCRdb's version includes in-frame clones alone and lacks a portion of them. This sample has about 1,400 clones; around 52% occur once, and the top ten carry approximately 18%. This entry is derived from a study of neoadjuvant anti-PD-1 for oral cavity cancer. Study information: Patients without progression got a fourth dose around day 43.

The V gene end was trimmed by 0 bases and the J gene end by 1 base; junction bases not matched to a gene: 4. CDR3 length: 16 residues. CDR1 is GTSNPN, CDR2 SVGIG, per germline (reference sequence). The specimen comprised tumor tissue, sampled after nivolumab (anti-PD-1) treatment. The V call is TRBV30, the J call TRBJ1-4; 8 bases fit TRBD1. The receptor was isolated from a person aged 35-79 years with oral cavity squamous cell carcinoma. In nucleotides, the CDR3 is TGTGCCTGGAGTGTACAGGGGGGAAGAACTAATGAAAAACTGTTTTTT. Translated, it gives CAWSVQGGRTNEKLFF.